This is a list of T cell receptor beta chains from one sample in a study of cytotoxic CD8 clonotypes in ibrutinib-treated CLL. Produced via immunoSEQ multiplex PCR; TCRdb's table is partial and in-frame only. In the table there are about 58,000 clones, more than 70% of which are singletons. This sample comprised PBMCs, obtained after 12 months of ibrutinib treatment. These receptor sequences come from a human donor with chronic lymphocytic leukemia. Each CDR3 is given with its conserved first and last residue. Fields, in order: CDR3 protein, CDR3 DNA, clone size, J gene, V gene, D gene. The D gene is left open where the match is weak. Size is stated for part of the rows, as once, few or many counts, or as a class when the clone is expanded.

cdr3_aa: CASSFRLAQNTGELFF
cdr3_nt: TGCGCCAGCAGCTTCCGACTAGCGCAGAACACCGGGGAGCTGTTTTTT
clone_size: -
j_call: TRBJ2-2
v_call: TRBV5-1
d_call: TRBD2

cdr3_aa: CARGSGALTNGYTF
cdr3_nt: TGCGCCAGGGGGAGTGGTGCCCTGACCAATGGCTACACCTTC
clone_size: -
j_call: TRBJ1-2
v_call: TRBV10-1
d_call: -

cdr3_aa: CASSVDGSPANEQYF
cdr3_nt: TGTGCCAGCAGCGTAGACGGGAGCCCCGCGAACGAGCAGTACTTC
clone_size: -
j_call: TRBJ2-7
v_call: TRBV9
d_call: -

cdr3_aa: CASQNRGADEKQYF
cdr3_nt: TGTGCCAGCCAGAACAGGGGCGCGGATGAGAAGCAGTACTTC
clone_size: -
j_call: TRBJ2-7
v_call: TRBV19
d_call: TRBD1

cdr3_aa: CASLKRGITGELFF
cdr3_nt: TGTGCCAGCTTAAAGCGGGGGATCACCGGGGAGCTGTTTTTT
clone_size: once
j_call: TRBJ2-2
v_call: TRBV6-5
d_call: TRBD2

cdr3_aa: CAISGGPGNIQYF
cdr3_nt: TGTGCCATCAGTGGAGGGCCAGGAAACATTCAGTACTTC
clone_size: few
j_call: TRBJ2-4
v_call: TRBV10-3
d_call: -

cdr3_aa: CASSFGARGDTEAFF
cdr3_nt: TGCGCCAGCAGCTTTGGGGCGCGAGGTGACACTGAAGCTTTCTTT
clone_size: -
j_call: TRBJ1-1
v_call: TRBV5-1
d_call: -

cdr3_aa: CASSVALNGEQFF
cdr3_nt: TGTGCCAGCAGCGTAGCCTTAAACGGCGAGCAGTTCTTC
clone_size: -
j_call: TRBJ2-1
v_call: TRBV9
d_call: -

cdr3_aa: CASSLLPGLEREQYF
cdr3_nt: TGTGCCAGCAGCTTATTACCAGGCCTTGAACGCGAGCAGTACTTC
clone_size: -
j_call: TRBJ2-7
v_call: TRBV7-6
d_call: -

cdr3_aa: CASSLNGAGPSANYGYTF
cdr3_nt: TGTGCCAGCAGCTTGAATGGTGCAGGGCCTTCAGCTAACTATGGCTACACCTTC
clone_size: -
j_call: TRBJ1-2
v_call: TRBV5-8
d_call: -

cdr3_aa: CASSHGLAGRTHNEQFF
cdr3_nt: TGCGCCAGCAGCCACGGACTAGCGGGCAGAACTCACAATGAGCAGTTCTTC
clone_size: -
j_call: TRBJ2-1
v_call: TRBV4-1
d_call: TRBD2

cdr3_aa: CASSDAREDTEAFF
cdr3_nt: TGTGCCAGCAGCGACGCACGGGAGGACACTGAAGCTTTCTTT
clone_size: -
j_call: TRBJ1-1
v_call: TRBV5-4
d_call: -

cdr3_aa: CASSPLPGPMGETQYF
cdr3_nt: TGTGCCAGCAGCCCTCTACCGGGACCGATGGGGGAGACCCAGTACTTC
clone_size: few
j_call: TRBJ2-5
v_call: TRBV7-7
d_call: -

cdr3_aa: CASSLGLAGTGELFF
cdr3_nt: TGTGCCAGCAGCTTGGGGCTAGCGGGCACCGGGGAGCTGTTTTTT
clone_size: -
j_call: TRBJ2-2
v_call: TRBV5-4
d_call: TRBD2

cdr3_aa: CSAGGVAYEQYF
cdr3_nt: TGTTCCGCGGGGGGCGTTGCCTACGAGCAGTACTTC
clone_size: -
j_call: TRBJ2-7
v_call: TRBV28
d_call: TRBD2

cdr3_aa: CASSLTPGQGNYGYTF
cdr3_nt: TGTGCCAGCAGTCTAACCCCTGGACAGGGGAACTATGGCTACACCTTC
clone_size: -
j_call: TRBJ1-2
v_call: TRBV28
d_call: TRBD1

cdr3_aa: CASSLFREVNQPQHF
cdr3_nt: TGTGCCAGCAGCTTATTCCGGGAGGTCAATCAGCCCCAGCATTTT
clone_size: -
j_call: TRBJ1-5
v_call: TRBV7-2
d_call: -

cdr3_aa: CASSSGQIYEQYF
cdr3_nt: TGTGCCAGCAGCTCGGGACAGATCTACGAGCAGTACTTC
clone_size: -
j_call: TRBJ2-7
v_call: TRBV28
d_call: TRBD1

cdr3_aa: CASSYSETVSYEQYF
cdr3_nt: TGTGCCAGCAGTTATTCCGAGACGGTTTCCTACGAGCAGTACTTC
clone_size: -
j_call: TRBJ2-7
v_call: TRBV6-5
d_call: -

cdr3_aa: CASSSDTEAFF
cdr3_nt: TGTGCCAGTAGTTCAGACACTGAAGCTTTCTTT
clone_size: -
j_call: TRBJ1-1
v_call: TRBV19
d_call: -

cdr3_aa: CASSPSGRGPETQYF
cdr3_nt: TGTGCCAGCAGTCCTAGCGGGAGGGGTCCAGAGACCCAGTACTTC
clone_size: -
j_call: TRBJ2-5
v_call: TRBV6-5
d_call: TRBD2

cdr3_aa: CASSLDGGYYGYTF
cdr3_nt: TGTGCCAGCAGCTTGGACGGGGGCTACTATGGCTACACCTTC
clone_size: -
j_call: TRBJ1-2
v_call: TRBV5-4
d_call: -

cdr3_aa: CASSPLGGRPPWEQFF
cdr3_nt: TGTGCCAGCAGCCCCCTGGGAGGGAGACCCCCATGGGAGCAGTTCTTC
clone_size: -
j_call: TRBJ2-1
v_call: TRBV9
d_call: TRBD2

cdr3_aa: CASSLGRDSNQPQHF
cdr3_nt: TGTGCCAGCAGCTTGGGGAGAGATAGCAATCAGCCCCAGCATTTT
clone_size: -
j_call: TRBJ1-5
v_call: TRBV5-6
d_call: -

cdr3_aa: CASSEGTGEQPQHF
cdr3_nt: TGTGCCAGCAGTGAAGGGACAGGGGAGCAGCCCCAGCATTTT
clone_size: -
j_call: TRBJ1-5
v_call: TRBV2
d_call: TRBD1

cdr3_aa: CASSLDGSTDTQYF
cdr3_nt: TGTGCCAGCAGCTTAGATGGGAGCACAGATACGCAGTATTTT
clone_size: -
j_call: TRBJ2-3
v_call: TRBV7-2
d_call: -

cdr3_aa: CASSLLGSGSLGTGELFF
cdr3_nt: TGTGCCAGCAGCTTACTGGGAAGCGGGAGTCTAGGCACCGGGGAGCTGTTTTTT
clone_size: -
j_call: TRBJ2-2
v_call: TRBV11-2
d_call: TRBD2